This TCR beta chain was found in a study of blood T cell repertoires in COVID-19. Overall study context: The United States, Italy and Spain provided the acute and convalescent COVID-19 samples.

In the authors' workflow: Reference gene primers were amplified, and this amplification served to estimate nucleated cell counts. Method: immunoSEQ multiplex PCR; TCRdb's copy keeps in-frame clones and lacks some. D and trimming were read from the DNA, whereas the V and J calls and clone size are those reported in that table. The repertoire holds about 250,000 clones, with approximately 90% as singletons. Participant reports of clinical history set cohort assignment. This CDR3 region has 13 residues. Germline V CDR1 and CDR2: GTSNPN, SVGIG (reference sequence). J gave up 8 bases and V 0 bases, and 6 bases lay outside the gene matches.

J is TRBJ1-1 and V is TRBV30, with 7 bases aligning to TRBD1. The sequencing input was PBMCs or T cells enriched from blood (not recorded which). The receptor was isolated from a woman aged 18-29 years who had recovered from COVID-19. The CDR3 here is CAWSVGRGLEAFF. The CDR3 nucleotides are TGTGCCTGGAGTGTCGGCAGGGGGTTGGAAGCTTTCTTT.